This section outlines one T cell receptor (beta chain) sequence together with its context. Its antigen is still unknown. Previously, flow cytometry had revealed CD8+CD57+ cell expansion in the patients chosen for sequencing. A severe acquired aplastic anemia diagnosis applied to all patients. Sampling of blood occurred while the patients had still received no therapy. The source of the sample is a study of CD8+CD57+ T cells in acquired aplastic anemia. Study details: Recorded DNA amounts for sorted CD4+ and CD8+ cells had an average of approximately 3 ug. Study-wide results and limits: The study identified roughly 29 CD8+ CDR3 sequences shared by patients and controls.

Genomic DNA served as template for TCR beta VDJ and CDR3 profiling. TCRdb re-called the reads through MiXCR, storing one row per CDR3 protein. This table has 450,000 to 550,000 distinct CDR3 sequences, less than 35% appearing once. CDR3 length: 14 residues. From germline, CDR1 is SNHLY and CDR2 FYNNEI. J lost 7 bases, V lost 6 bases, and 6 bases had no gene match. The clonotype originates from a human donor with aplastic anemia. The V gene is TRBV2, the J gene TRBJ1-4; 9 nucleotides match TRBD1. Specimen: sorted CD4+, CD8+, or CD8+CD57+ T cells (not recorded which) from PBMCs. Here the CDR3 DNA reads TGTGCCAGCAGACCACAGGGGGCGGTTGAAAAACTGTTTTTT. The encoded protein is CASRPQGAVEKLFF.